The next 9 T cell receptor beta chains were all read from a single sample in a study of CXCR3-negative and CXCR3-positive naive CD8 T cells. These receptors' targets are unknown. The libraries of TRB cDNA were constructed through 5' RACE using UMI labels. Each CDR3 protein gets one entry in TCRdb, which reprocessed the 5' RACE reads and gives no DNA. This sample's table has tens of thousands of distinct CDR3 sequences. Study outcomes and limitations: Relative to CXCR3-negative naive cells, CXCR3-positive naive cells had more hydrophobic TRB CDR3s.

The specimen sequenced was naive CXCR3+ CD8+ T cells from blood. Regarding subset: CD45RO-CCR7+CD27+CD95- naive CD8+ T cells expressing CXCR3 (TNR3+). The source is a human donor in good health. Some clones in this sample may be carry-over from other donors' samples.

The chain joins TRBV6-4 to TRBJ2-7; checking the TCRdb D call of TRBD2 is not possible without DNA. There are 13 residues in the CDR3. Per germline, CDR1 MRHNA and CDR2 SNTAGT. CDR3 loop: CASPSAGNFGQYF.

J is TRBJ2-3 and V is TRBV28; TCRdb indicates TRBD1, and absent DNA this call remains unverified. Per the germline V gene, CDR1 is MDHEN and CDR2 is SYDVKM. The CDR3 is 13 amino acids. The CDR3 sequence: CASNSIGRDTQYF.

CDR3 loop: CASSPSGRDRGHF. V is TRBV6-2 or TRBV6-3 and J is TRBJ1-5; the TCRdb call, TRBD1, lacks DNA for checking. The CDR3 covers 13 residues. Germline CDR1 and CDR2: MNHEY and SVGEGT.

The chain couples TRBV2 to TRBJ1-5; TCRdb indicates TRBD1, and absent DNA this call remains unverified. Germline lookup yields CDR1 SNHLY and CDR2 FYNNEI. This CDR3 region has 15 residues. The CDR3 sequence is CASSETRTGGQPQHF.

The chain uses TRBV7-9 and TRBJ2-5. CDR1 is SEHNR, CDR2 FQNEAQ, per germline (reference sequence). This CDR3 has 14 residues. This CDR3 reads CASQLAGYQETQYF.

V gene TRBV14 combines with J gene TRBJ2-1; checking the TCRdb D call of TRBD2 is not possible without DNA. Germline V gene lookup returns CDR1 SGHDN and CDR2 FVKESK. CDR3 length: 18 residues. CDR3 in amino acids: CASSQDRWGLARLDEQFF.

This chain uses TRBV4-3 with TRBJ1-2; the TCRdb call, TRBD1, lacks DNA for checking. Germline V gene sequence: CDR1 LGHNA, CDR2 YSLEER. The CDR3 runs to 14 residues. CDR3 residues: CASSPGQFLGGYTF.

This chain connects TRBV9 to TRBJ2-5; TCRdb reports TRBD2, a call that lacks DNA to check it against. CDR3 length: 17 residues. Germline loops: CDR1 SGDLS, CDR2 YYNGEE. The CDR3 is CASSVGPRLAGQETQYF. Variable domain in full (rest from reference TRBV9 and TRBJ2-5): DSGVTQTPKHLITATGQRVTLRCSPRSGDLSVYWYQQSLDQGLQFLIQYYNGEERAKGNILERFSAQQFPDLHSELNLSSLELGDSALYFCASSVGPRLAGQETQYFGPGTRLLVL.

V and J are TRBV2 and TRBJ2-7. The CDR3 sequence is 12 residues long. Germline values: CDR1 SNHLY, CDR2 FYNNEI. The CDR3 region is CASRLGLYEQYF.